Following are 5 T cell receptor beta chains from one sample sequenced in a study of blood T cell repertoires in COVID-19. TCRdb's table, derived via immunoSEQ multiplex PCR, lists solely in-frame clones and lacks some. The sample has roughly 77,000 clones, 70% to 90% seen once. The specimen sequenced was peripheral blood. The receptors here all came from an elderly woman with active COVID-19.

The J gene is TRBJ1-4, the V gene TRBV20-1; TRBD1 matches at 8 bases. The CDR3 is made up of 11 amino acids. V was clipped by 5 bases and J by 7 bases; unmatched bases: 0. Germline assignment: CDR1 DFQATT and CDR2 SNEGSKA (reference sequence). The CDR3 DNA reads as TGCAGTGCTGACAGGGGTGAAAAACTGTTTTTT. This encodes CSADRGEKLFF.

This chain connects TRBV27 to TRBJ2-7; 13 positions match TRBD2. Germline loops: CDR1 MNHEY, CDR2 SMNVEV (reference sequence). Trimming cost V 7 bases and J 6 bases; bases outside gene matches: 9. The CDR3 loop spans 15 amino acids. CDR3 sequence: CASTRTSGRVVEQYF. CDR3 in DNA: TGTGCCAGCACCAGAACTAGCGGGAGGGTCGTCGAGCAGTACTTC.

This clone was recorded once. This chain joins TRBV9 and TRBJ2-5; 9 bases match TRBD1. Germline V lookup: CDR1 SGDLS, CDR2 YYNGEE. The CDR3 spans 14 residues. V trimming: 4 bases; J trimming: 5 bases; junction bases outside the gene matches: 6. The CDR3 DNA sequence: TGTGCCAGCAGCATAGGACAGGGGCTTGAGACCCAGTACTTC. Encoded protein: CASSIGQGLETQYF.

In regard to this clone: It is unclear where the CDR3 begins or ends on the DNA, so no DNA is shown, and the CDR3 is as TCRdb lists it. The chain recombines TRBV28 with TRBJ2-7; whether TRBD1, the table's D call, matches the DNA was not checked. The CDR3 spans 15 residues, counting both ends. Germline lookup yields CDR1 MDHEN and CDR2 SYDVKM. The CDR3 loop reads CASSTSRQKPYEQYF.

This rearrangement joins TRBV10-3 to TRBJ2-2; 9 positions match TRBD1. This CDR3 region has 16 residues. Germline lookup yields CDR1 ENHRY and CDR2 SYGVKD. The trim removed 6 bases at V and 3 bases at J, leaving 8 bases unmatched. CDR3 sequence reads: CAIRPKQGAYTGELFF. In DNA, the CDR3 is TGTGCCATCAGGCCCAAACAGGGGGCTTACACCGGGGAGCTGTTTTTT.